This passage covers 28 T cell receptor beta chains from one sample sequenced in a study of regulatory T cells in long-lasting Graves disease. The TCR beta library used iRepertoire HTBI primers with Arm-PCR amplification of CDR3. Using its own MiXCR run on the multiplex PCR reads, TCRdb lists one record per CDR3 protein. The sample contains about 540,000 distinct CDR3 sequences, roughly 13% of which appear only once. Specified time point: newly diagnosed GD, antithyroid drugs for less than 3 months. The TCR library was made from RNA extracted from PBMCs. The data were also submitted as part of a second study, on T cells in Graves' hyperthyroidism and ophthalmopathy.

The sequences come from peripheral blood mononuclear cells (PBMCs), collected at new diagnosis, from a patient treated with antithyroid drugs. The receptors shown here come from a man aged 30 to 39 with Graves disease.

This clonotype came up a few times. The CDR3 sequence: CSVAADTRATNEKLFF. Written as DNA, the CDR3 is TGCAGCGTTGCCGCGGACACGAGGGCAACTAATGAAAAACTGTTTTTT. V gene TRBV29-1 combines with J gene TRBJ1-4; tentatively, D is TRBD1 (5 bases). CDR1 is SQVTM and CDR2 is ANQGSEA in the germline V gene. The CDR3 has 16 residues. With 4 bases removed from V and 0 bases from J, the gap between germline ends came to 15 bases.

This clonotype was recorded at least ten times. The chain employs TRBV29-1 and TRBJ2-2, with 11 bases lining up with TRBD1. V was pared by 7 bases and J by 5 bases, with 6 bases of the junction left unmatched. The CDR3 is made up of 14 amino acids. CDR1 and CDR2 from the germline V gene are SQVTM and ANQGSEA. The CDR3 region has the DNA TGCAGCGCCACCGGGACAGGGGGAACCGGGGAGCTGTTTTTT. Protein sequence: CSATGTGGTGELFF.

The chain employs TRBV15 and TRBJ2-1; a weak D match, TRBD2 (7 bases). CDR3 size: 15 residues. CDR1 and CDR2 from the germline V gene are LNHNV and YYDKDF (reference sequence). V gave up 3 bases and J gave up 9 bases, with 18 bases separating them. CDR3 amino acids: CATSRGGRQTFEQFF. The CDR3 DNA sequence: TGTGCCACCAGCAGGGGGGGGCGACAGACCTTTGAGCAGTTCTTC.

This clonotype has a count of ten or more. CDR3 in DNA: TGCAGTGCTAGAGTGGACAGGGGTTACTACGAGCAGTACTTC. It yields the protein CSARVDRGYYEQYF. V is TRBV20-1 and J is TRBJ2-7, with 9 bases aligning to TRBD1. CDR3 length: 14 amino acids. Looked up from germline, CDR1 is DFQATT and CDR2 is SNEGSKA (reference sequence). J was trimmed by 3 bases and V by 1 base; bases with no gene match: 4.

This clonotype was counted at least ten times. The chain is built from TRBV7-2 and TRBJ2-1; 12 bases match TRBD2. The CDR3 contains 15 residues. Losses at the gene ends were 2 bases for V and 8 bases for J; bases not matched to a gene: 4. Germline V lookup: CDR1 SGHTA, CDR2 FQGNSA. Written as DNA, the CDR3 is TGTGCCAGCAGCTTAAGCCTAGCGGGAGGGGATGAGCAGTTCTTC. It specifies CASSLSLAGGDEQFF.

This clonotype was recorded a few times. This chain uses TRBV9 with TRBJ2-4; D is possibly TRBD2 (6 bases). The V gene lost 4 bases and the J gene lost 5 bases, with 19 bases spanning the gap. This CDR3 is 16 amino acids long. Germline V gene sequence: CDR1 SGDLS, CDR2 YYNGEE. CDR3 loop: CASSNTPGSGENIQYF. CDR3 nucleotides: TGTGCCAGCAGCAACACTCCCGGGAGTGGCGAAAACATTCAGTACTTC.

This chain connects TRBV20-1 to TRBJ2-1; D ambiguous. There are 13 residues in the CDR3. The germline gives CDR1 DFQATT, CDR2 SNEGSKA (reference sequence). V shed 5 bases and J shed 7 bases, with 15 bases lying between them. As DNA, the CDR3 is TGCAGTGCTCATTTTCCTAGGATAAATGAGCAGTTCTTC. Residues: CSAHFPRINEQFF.

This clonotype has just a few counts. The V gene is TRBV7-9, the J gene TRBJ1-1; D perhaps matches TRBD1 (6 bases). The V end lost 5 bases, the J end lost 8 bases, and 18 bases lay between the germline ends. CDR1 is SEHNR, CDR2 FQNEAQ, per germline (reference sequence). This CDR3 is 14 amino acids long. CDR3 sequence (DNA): TGTGCCAGCAGCAACTTGGGGGGCGCCGCCGAAGCTTTCTTT. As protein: CASSNLGGAAEAFF.

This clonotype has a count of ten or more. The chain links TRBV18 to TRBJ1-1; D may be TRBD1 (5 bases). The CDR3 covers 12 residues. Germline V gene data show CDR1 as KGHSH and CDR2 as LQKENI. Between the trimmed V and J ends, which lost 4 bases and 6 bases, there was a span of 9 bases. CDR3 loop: CASSLGTPEAFF. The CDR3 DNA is TGTGCCAGCTCACTCGGGACGCCTGAAGCTTTCTTT.

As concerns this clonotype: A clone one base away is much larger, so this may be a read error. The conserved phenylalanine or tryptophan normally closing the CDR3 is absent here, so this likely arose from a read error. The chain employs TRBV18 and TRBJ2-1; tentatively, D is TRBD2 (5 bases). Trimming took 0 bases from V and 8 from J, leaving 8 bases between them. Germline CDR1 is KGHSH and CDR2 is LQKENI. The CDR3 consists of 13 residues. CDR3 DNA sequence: TGTGCCAGCTCACCACCCTTGAGGGATGAGCAGTTCCTC. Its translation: CASSPPLRDEQFL.

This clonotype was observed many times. As DNA, the CDR3 is TGTGCCAGCAGTTACTCGGCCGAGCCCTACAATGAGCAGTTCTTC. It specifies CASSYSAEPYNEQFF. This chain connects TRBV6-5 to TRBJ2-1; D unclear. The CDR3 runs to 15 residues. CDR1 MNHEY and CDR2 SVGAGI come from the germline V gene. Trimming removed 0 bases at V and 2 bases at J, with 8 bases between.

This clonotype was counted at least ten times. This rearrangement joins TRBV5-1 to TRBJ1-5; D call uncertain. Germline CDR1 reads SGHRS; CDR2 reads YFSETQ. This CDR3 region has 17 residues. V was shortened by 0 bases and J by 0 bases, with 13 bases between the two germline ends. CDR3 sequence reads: CASSLGHIRVSNQPQHF. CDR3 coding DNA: TGCGCCAGCAGCTTGGGCCATATTCGAGTTAGCAATCAGCCCCAGCATTTT.

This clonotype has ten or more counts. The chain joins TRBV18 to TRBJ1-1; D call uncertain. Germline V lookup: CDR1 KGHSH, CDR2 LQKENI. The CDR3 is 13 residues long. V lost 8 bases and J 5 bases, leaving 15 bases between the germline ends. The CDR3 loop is CASSPIPNTEAFF. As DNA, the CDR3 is TGTGCCAGCAGTCCAATCCCGAATACTGAAGCTTTCTTT. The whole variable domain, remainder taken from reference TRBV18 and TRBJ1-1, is NAGVMQNPRHLVRRRGQEARLRCSPMKGHSHVYWYRQLPEEGLKFMVYLQKENIIDESGMPKERFSAEFPKEGPSILRIQQVVRGDSAAYFCASSPIPNTEAFFGQGTRLTVV.

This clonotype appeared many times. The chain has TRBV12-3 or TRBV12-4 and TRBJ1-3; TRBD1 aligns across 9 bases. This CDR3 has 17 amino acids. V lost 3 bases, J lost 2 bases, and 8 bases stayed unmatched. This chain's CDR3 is CASSFKTTGGPGNTIYF. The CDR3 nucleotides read TGTGCCAGCAGTTTTAAAACGACAGGGGGGCCTGGAAACACCATATATTTT.

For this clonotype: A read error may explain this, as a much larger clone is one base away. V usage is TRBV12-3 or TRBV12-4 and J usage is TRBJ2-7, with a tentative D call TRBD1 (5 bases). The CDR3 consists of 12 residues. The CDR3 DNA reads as TGTGCCAGCACCAGACAGAACTACGGGCAGTACTTC. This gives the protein CASTRQNYGQYF.

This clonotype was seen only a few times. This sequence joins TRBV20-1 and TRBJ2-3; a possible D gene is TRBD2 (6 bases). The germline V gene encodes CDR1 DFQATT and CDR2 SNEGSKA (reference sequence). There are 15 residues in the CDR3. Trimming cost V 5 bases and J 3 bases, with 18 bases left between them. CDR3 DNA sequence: TGCAGTGCTCTCCGCGGGGACTTGGGGACAGATACGCAGTATTTT. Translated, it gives CSALRGDLGTDTQYF.

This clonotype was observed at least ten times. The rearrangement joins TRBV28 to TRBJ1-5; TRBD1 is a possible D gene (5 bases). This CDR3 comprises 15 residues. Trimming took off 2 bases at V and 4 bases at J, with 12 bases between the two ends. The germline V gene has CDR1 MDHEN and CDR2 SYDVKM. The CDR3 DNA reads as TGTGCCAGCAGTTTACGACAGAGTAGGAATCAGCCCCAGCATTTT. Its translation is CASSLRQSRNQPQHF.

The CDR3 loop is CASSPEAGAPNEQFF. As DNA, the CDR3 is TGTGCCAGCAGTCCCGAGGCGGGAGCACCCAATGAGCAGTTCTTC. The chain is built from TRBV9 and TRBJ2-1, with 7 bases lining up with TRBD2. The CDR3 loop spans 15 amino acids. CDR1 and CDR2 (germline): SGDLS, YYNGEE. The V and J ends lost 5 bases and 6 bases, in that order; junction bases with no gene match: 11.

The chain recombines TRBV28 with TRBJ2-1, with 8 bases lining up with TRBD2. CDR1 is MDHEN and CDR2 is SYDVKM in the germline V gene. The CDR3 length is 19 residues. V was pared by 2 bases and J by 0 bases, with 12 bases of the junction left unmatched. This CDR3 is CASSLRREAGESSYNEQFF. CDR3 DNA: TGTGCCAGCAGTTTAAGGCGGGAGGCGGGAGAGAGCTCCTACAATGAGCAGTTCTTC.

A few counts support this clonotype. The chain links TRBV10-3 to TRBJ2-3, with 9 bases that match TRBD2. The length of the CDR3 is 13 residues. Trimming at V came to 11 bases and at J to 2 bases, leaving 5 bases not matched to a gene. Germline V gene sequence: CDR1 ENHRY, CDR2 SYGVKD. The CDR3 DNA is TGTGCCGCTAGCGGGACCCCCACAGATACGCAGTATTTT. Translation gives CAASGTPTDTQYF.

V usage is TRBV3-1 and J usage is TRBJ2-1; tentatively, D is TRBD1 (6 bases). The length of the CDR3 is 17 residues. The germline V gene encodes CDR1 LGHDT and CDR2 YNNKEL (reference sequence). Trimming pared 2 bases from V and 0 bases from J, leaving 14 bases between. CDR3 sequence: CASSQILGGSSYNEQFF. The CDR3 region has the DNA TGTGCCAGCAGCCAAATCCTAGGGGGAAGCTCCTACAATGAGCAGTTCTTC.

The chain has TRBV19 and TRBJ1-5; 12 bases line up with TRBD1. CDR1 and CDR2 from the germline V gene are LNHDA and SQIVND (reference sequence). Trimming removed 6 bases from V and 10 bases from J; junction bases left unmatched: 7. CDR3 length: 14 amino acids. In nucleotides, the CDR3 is TGTGCCAGTAGAACCGGGACAGGGGGCGGCCCCCAGCATTTT. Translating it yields CASRTGTGGGPQHF.

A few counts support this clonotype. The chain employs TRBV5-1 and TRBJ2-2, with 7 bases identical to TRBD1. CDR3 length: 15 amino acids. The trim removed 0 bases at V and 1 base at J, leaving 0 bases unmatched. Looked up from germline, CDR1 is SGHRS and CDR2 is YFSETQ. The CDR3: CASSLGDRNTGELFF. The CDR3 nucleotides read TGCGCCAGCAGCTTGGGGGACAGGAACACCGGGGAGCTGTTTTTT.

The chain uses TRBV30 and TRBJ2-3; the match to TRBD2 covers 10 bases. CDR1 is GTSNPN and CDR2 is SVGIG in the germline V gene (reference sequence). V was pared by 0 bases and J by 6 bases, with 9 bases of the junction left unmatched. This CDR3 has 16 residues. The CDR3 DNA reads TGTGCCTGGAGTGTATACTCAAGACTAGCGGGCGATACGCAGTATTTT. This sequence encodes CAWSVYSRLAGDTQYF. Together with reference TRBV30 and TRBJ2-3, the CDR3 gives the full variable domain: SQTIHQWPATLVQPVGSPLSLECTVEGTSNPNLYWYRQAAGRGLQLLFYSVGIGQISSEVPQNLSASRPQDRQFILSSKKLLLSDSGFYLCAWSVYSRLAGDTQYFGPGTRLTVL.

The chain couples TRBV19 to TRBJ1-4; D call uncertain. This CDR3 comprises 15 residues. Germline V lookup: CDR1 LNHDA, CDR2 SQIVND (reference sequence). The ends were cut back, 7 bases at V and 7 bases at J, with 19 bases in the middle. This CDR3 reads CASTPLGDGGEKLFF. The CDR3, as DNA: TGTGCCAGTACCCCCCTCGGGGATGGAGGTGAAAAACTGTTTTTT.

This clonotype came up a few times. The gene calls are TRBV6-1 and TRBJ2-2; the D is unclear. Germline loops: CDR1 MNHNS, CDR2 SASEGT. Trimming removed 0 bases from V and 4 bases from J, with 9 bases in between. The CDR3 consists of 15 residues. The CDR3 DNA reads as TGTGCCAGCAGTGAAGCCTACTGGGGCACCGGGGAGCTGTTTTTT. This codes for CASSEAYWGTGELFF.

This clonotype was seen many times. The CDR3 loop is CASSEARTGSAGDTQYF. As DNA, the CDR3 is TGTGCCAGCAGTGAAGCGCGGACAGGGTCTGCGGGTGATACGCAGTATTTT. J is TRBJ2-3 and V is TRBV6-1; 8 positions match TRBD1. V dropped 0 bases and J dropped 6; count of bases not matched to a gene: 11. The CDR3 has 17 amino acids. The V gene's germline CDR1 is MNHNS and CDR2 SASEGT.

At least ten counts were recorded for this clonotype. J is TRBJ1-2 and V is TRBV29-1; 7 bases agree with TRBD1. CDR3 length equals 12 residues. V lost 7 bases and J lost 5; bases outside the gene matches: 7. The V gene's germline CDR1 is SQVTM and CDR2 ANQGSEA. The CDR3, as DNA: TGCAGCGACCAAGACAGGGTTTATGGCTACACCTTC. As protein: CSDQDRVYGYTF.